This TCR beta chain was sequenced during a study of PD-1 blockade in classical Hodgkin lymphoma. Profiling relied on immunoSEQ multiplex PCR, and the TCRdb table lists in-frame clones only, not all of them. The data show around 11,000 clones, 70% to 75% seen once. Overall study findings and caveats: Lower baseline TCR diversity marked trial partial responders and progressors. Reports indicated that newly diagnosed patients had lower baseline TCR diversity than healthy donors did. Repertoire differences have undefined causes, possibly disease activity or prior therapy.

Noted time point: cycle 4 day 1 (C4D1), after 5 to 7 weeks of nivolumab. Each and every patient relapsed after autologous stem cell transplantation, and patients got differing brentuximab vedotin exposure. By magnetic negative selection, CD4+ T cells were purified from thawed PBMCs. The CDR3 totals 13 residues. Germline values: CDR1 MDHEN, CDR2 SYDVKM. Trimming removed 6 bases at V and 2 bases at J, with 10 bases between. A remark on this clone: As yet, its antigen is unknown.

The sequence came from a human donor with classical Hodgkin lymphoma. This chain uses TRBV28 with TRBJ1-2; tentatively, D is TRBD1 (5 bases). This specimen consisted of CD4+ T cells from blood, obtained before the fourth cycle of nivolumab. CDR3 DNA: TGTGCCAGCAGGCTGCAGGGAAACTATGGCTACACCTTC. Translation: CASRLQGNYGYTF.